This TCR beta chain was observed in a study of CD8 T cells in ankylosing spondylitis. Findings and caveats of the study: There was reportedly significant enrichment of clones that were disease-linked in matched ankylosing spondylitis synovial fluid.

Libraries for TCR beta were made by quantitative 5'-RACE with molecular barcodes. From the 5' RACE reads, TCRdb called clonotypes with MiXCR, one entry per CDR3 protein. The sample includes roughly 260,000 distinct CDR3 sequences, around 18% seen only once; the top ten take 7.8%. V lost 3 bases, J lost 4 bases, and 15 bases lay in between. Germline V gene sequence: CDR1 DFQATT, CDR2 SNEGSKA (reference sequence). This CDR3 comprises 14 residues. A remark on this clonotype: The antigen remains undetermined.

Sequencing used blood, either unsorted or a sorted T cell fraction (not recorded which). The clonotype originates from a male donor with ankylosing spondylitis or in good health (not recorded which). The chain uses TRBV20-1 and TRBJ2-5; D tentatively fits TRBD1 or TRBD2 (6 bases each). CDR3 sequence reads: CSASKGGALETQYF. The CDR3 DNA sequence: TGCAGTGCTAGTAAGGGGGGCGCCTTAGAGACCCAGTACTTC.